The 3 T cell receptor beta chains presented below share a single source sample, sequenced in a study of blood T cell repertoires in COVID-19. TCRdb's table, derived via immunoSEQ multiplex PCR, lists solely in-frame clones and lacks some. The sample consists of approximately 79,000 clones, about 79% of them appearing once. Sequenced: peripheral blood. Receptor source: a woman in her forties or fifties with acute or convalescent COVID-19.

The CDR3 DNA is TGTGCCAGCAGCTTAGGGGGCTATGAGCAGTTCTTC. Its protein is CASSLGGYEQFF. V and J are TRBV7-2 and TRBJ2-1; D is perhaps TRBD1 (5 bases). V lost 1 base and J 8 bases, leaving 6 bases between the germline ends. Looked up from germline, CDR1 is SGHTA and CDR2 is FQGNSA. This CDR3 has 12 residues.

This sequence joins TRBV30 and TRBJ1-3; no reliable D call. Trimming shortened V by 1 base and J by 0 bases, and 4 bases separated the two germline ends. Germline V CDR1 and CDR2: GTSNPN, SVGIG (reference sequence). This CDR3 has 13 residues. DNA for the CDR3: TGTGCCTGGAGTGGACTCTCTGGAAACACCATATATTTT. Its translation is CAWSGLSGNTIYF.

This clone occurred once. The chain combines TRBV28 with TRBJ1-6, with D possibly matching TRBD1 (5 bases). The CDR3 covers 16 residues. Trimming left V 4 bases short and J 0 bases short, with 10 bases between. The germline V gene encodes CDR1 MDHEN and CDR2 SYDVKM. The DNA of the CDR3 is TGTGCCAGCAGTTCTCTCGGGGGCTCCTATAATTCACCCCTCCACTTT. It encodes CASSSLGGSYNSPLHF.